The clone carrying this T cell receptor (beta chain) appeared many times. Its antigen is not known. Regions amplified from RNA transcripts were the TCR beta CDR3 regions. HTBI primers drove first-round RT-PCR of the TCR CDR3. TCRdb used MiXCR to reprocess the multiplex PCR reads, holding one entry per CDR3 protein. The data show under 350,000 distinct CDR3 sequences, with roughly an eighth seen just once and under 8% held by the top ten. The record originates from a study of T cells in Graves' hyperthyroidism and ophthalmopathy. Study details: Pretreatment peripheral blood was obtained at initial diagnosis. Whole-study findings and limits: Blood also carried most thyroid clonotypes expanded above 0.001.

Graves' hyperthyroidism is called stable when ophthalmopathy does not progress within 18 months. PBMCs stemmed from about 9.5 ml fresh peripheral blood. The CDR3 is 15 residues long. Germline V gene data show CDR1 as SGHVS and CDR2 as FNYEAQ. The ends lost 7 bases at V and 2 bases at J; junction bases unmatched: 7. The chain uses TRBV7-6 and TRBJ2-3; 9 bases match TRBD2. Sequencing was carried out using blood. The clonotype comes from a woman aged 40 to 50 with Graves' hyperthyroidism. In DNA form, the CDR3 reads TGTGCCAGCAAAGTCGGGACTAGCCACACAGATACGCAGTATTTT. As protein: CASKVGTSHTDTQYF.